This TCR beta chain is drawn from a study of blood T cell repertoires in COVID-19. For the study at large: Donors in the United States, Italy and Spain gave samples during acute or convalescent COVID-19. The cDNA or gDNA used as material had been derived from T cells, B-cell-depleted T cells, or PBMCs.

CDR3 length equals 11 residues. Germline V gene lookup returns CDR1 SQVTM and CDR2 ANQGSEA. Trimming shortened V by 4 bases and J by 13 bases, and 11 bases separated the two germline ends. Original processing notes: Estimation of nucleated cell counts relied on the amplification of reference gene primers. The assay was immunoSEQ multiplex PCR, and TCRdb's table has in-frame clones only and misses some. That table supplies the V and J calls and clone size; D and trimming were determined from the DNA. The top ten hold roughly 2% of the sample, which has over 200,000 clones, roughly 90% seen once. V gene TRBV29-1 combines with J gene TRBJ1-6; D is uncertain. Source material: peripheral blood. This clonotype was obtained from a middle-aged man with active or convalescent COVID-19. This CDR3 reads CSVGEIFPLHF. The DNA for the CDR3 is TGCAGCGTTGGTGAGATTTTCCCCCTCCACTTT.